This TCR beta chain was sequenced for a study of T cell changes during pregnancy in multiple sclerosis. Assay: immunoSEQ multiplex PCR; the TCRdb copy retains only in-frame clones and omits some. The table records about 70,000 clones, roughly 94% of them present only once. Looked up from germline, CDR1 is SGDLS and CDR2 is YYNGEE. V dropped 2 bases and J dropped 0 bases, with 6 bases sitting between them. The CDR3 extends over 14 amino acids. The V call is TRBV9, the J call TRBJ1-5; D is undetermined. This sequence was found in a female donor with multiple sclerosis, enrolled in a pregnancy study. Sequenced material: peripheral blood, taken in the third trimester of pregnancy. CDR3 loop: CASSVSYSNQPQHF. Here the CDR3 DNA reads TGTGCCAGCAGCGTGAGCTATAGCAATCAGCCCCAGCATTTT.